The 20 T cell receptor beta chains below come from one sample, sequenced in a study of blood T cell repertoires in COVID-19. The table came from immunoSEQ multiplex PCR; TCRdb's copy has only in-frame clones and leaves some out. Of around 470,000 clones in the sample, 80% to 90% were seen once. Sequencing used peripheral blood. Receptor source: a man in his late teens or twenties with COVID-19, enrolled during active disease.

This clone was recorded once. The V and J genes are TRBV20-1 and TRBJ2-1; TRBD1 agrees at 7 bases. CDR3 length: 14 amino acids. The germline CDR1 and CDR2 sequences are DFQATT and SNEGSKA (reference sequence). With V trimmed by 6 bases and J by 3 bases, 8 bases remained unmatched. The CDR3 here is CSASRGPGYNEQFF. CDR3 nucleotide sequence: TGCAGTGCCAGTAGGGGGCCGGGCTACAATGAGCAGTTCTTC.

DNA of the CDR3: TGTGCCAGTAGCTTTCCGGGGAACACTGAAGCTTTCTTT. This codes for CASSFPGNTEAFF. The V call is TRBV19, the J call TRBJ1-1; no definite D call. This CDR3 is 13 amino acids long. V lost 6 bases, J lost 1 base, and 9 bases lay in between. Germline V gene data show CDR1 as LNHDA and CDR2 as SQIVND (reference sequence).

The chain couples TRBV21-1 to TRBJ2-2; the D call TRBD1 from the table was never checked on the DNA. TRBV21-1 is noted as a pseudogene. The CDR3 contains 15 residues. CDR3 sequence (DNA): TGTGCCAGCAGCAAACAAACAGGGGGCCCCGGGGAGCTGTTTTTT. Amino acid sequence: CASSKQTGGPGELFF.

This rearrangement joins TRBV13 to TRBJ2-7; unclear D gene. Germline assignment: CDR1 PRHDT and CDR2 FYEKMQ (reference sequence). The CDR3 is made up of 12 amino acids. The germline V and J ends were trimmed by 0 bases and 5 bases, with 5 bases remaining between them. CDR3 region: CASSLGVNEQYF. CDR3 nucleotides: TGTGCCAGCAGCTTAGGCGTAAACGAGCAGTACTTC.

As to this clone: Other DNA sequences from this sample encode an identical CDR3 as well. This chain uses TRBV13 with TRBJ2-7; TRBD2 agrees at 11 bases. This CDR3 is 15 amino acids long. The germline CDR1 and CDR2 sequences are PRHDT and FYEKMQ (reference sequence). Losses at the gene ends were 0 bases for V and 2 bases for J; bases not matched to a gene: 0. Written as DNA, the CDR3 is TGTGCCAGCAGCTTAGGACTAGCGGGAGCCTACGAGCAGTACTTC. This encodes CASSLGLAGAYEQYF.

DNA for the CDR3: TGTGCCAGCCGAGGGACAGGGCTCGCCACCGGGGAGCTGTTTTTT. Translating it yields CASRGTGLATGELFF. The chain recombines TRBV6-5 with TRBJ2-2; 9 bases are a match to TRBD1. V shed 8 bases and J 4 bases; nucleotides not matched to a gene: 8. This CDR3 spans 15 amino acids. CDR1 and CDR2 from the germline V gene are MNHEY and SVGAGI.

The chain combines TRBV23-1 with TRBJ2-7; 7 bases map to TRBD1. TRBV23-1 is classed as an ORF, of uncertain function. CDR3 length: 14 residues. V was clipped by 8 bases and J by 0 bases; unmatched bases: 7. CDR3 residues: CASRDRASSYEQYF. The CDR3, as DNA: TGCGCCAGCCGAGACAGGGCCAGCTCCTACGAGCAGTACTTC.

With regard to this clone: Other DNA variants within this sample encode the same CDR3. V usage is TRBV6-6 and J usage is TRBJ1-2; TRBD1 matches 10 bases. This CDR3 region has 13 residues. Trimming removed 5 bases from V and 5 bases from J; junction bases left unmatched: 2. Per germline, CDR1 MNHNY and CDR2 SVGAGI (reference sequence). The CDR3 protein is CASSRDRGYGYTF. DNA of the CDR3: TGTGCCAGCAGTCGGGACAGGGGTTATGGCTACACCTTC.

This chain joins TRBV24-1 and TRBJ2-7; 10 bases are a match to TRBD1. The germline V gene encodes CDR1 KGHDR and CDR2 SFDVKD. V was clipped by 2 bases and J by 2 bases; unmatched bases: 2. This CDR3 contains 15 residues. CDR3 amino acids: CATSDSGTGAYEQYF. As DNA, the CDR3 is TGTGCCACCAGTGATTCCGGGACAGGGGCCTACGAGCAGTACTTC.

V is TRBV7-8 and J is TRBJ1-1; D possibly corresponds to TRBD1 (5 bases). The CDR3 extends over 15 amino acids. Trimming took 10 bases from V and 0 from J, leaving 18 bases between them. CDR1 and CDR2 from the germline V gene are SGHVS and FQNEAQ. CDR3 sequence reads: CATRRGRGLNTEAFF. The CDR3 DNA reads TGTGCCACAAGGCGAGGGCGGGGCTTGAACACTGAAGCTTTCTTT.

CDR3 coding DNA: TGTGCCAGTAGAGCGGGAGGGGAGACCCAGTACTTC. It specifies CASRAGGETQYF. The chain carries TRBV19 and TRBJ2-5; TRBD2 agrees at 10 bases. The CDR3 is made up of 12 amino acids. V lost 6 bases and J lost 5; bases outside the gene matches: 0. Germline values: CDR1 LNHDA, CDR2 SQIVND (reference sequence).

The rearrangement uses TRBV2 and TRBJ2-7; TRBD2 agrees at 9 bases. From germline, CDR1 is SNHLY and CDR2 FYNNEI. The J segment lost 0 bases and the V segment lost 5 bases, leaving 5 bases of the junction unmatched. The CDR3 loop spans 15 amino acids. CDR3 sequence: CASSPSGDSSYEQYF. As DNA, the CDR3 is TGTGCCAGCAGTCCTAGCGGGGATAGCTCCTACGAGCAGTACTTC. Full variable domain (outside the CDR3, taken from reference TRBV2 and TRBJ2-7): EPEVTQTPSHQVTQMGQEVILRCVPISNHLYFYWYRQILGQKVEFLVSFYNNEISEKSEIFDDQFSVERPDGSNFTLKIRSTKLEDSAMYFCASSPSGDSSYEQYFGPGTRLTVT.

The chain links TRBV5-4 to TRBJ1-2; 7 bases are shared with TRBD1. Looked up from germline, CDR1 is SGHNT and CDR2 is YYREEE (reference sequence). V was pared by 0 bases and J by 5 bases, with 10 bases of the junction left unmatched. This CDR3 spans 16 amino acids. CDR3 sequence (DNA): TGTGCCAGCAGCTTGGGACTCGGACAGGTTGAATATGGCTACACCTTC. Protein sequence: CASSLGLGQVEYGYTF.

DNA for the CDR3: TGCGCCAGCAGCCCGGGACAGGCCCACAGTGGCGGCTACACCTTC. It translates to CASSPGQAHSGGYTF. This chain uses TRBV5-1 with TRBJ1-2; 8 nucleotides align to TRBD1. Germline V lookup: CDR1 SGHRS, CDR2 YFSETQ. V dropped 4 bases and J dropped 8; count of bases not matched to a gene: 13. CDR3 length: 15 residues.

This chain joins TRBV4-1 and TRBJ2-1, with TRBD2 identical over 8 bases. Germline V gene lookup returns CDR1 MGHRA and CDR2 YSYEKL. CDR3 size: 16 residues. The V segment lost 7 bases and the J segment 2 bases; nucleotides outside the gene matches: 10. The CDR3 DNA sequence: TGCGCCAGCATGCTAGCGGGTTGGGGGACCTACAATGAGCAGTTCTTC. It yields the protein CASMLAGWGTYNEQFF.

The genes are TRBV19 and TRBJ2-2; tentatively, D is TRBD2 (6 bases). From germline, CDR1 is LNHDA and CDR2 SQIVND (reference sequence). Deletions cut 6 bases from V and 0 bases from J, with 11 bases between. This CDR3 spans 15 amino acids. The CDR3 DNA sequence: TGTGCCAGTAGATGGGGACTCGCGAACACCGGGGAGCTGTTTTTT. It is translated as CASRWGLANTGELFF.

This chain links TRBV7-9 with TRBJ1-4; D may be TRBD1 (6 bases). This CDR3 contains 18 residues. The germline CDR1 and CDR2 sequences are SEHNR and FQNEAQ (reference sequence). V dropped 1 base and J dropped 7 bases, with 22 bases sitting between them. CDR3 coding DNA: TGTGCCAGCAGCTTAGATTGGGGAACAGGGAGAATAATTGAAAAACTGTTTTTT. Its protein product is CASSLDWGTGRIIEKLFF.

The chain employs TRBV19 and TRBJ1-5, with D maybe TRBD1 (5 bases). The CDR3 has 14 residues. Per germline, CDR1 LNHDA and CDR2 SQIVND (reference sequence). Trimming stripped 5 bases from V and 6 bases from J, with 14 bases between. The CDR3 spells CASSEEGHGQPQHF. The CDR3 DNA follows: TGTGCCAGTAGTGAGGAGGGGCACGGTCAGCCCCAGCATTTT. The full variable domain, its missing parts supplied by reference TRBV19 and TRBJ1-5, is DGGITQSPKYLFRKEGQNVTLSCEQNLNHDAMYWYRQDPGQGLRLIYYSQIVNDFQKGDIAEGYSVSREKKESFPLTVTSAQKNPTAFYLCASSEEGHGQPQHFGDGTRLSIL.

The gene calls are TRBV27 and TRBJ1-1; 10 bases line up with TRBD1. This CDR3 contains 17 residues. Germline lookup yields CDR1 MNHEY and CDR2 SMNVEV (reference sequence). V was pared by 5 bases and J by 1 base, with 10 bases of the junction left unmatched. The CDR3 spells CASSPWTGGEGNTEAFF. The CDR3 nucleotides are TGTGCCAGCAGTCCCTGGACAGGGGGAGAGGGGAACACTGAAGCTTTCTTT.

The CDR3 region is CASSPWEGGATDTQYF. The CDR3 DNA follows: TGTGCCAGTAGTCCCTGGGAAGGGGGCGCGACAGATACGCAGTATTTT. This rearrangement joins TRBV19 to TRBJ2-3; 7 bases line up with TRBD1. J was trimmed by 3 bases and V by 5 bases; bases with no gene match: 11. Germline V gene data show CDR1 as LNHDA and CDR2 as SQIVND (reference sequence). The CDR3 runs 16 residues.